This T cell receptor (beta chain) was identified during a study of T cells in Graves' hyperthyroidism and ophthalmopathy. Amplified regions were TCR beta CDR3 sequences from RNA transcripts. The HTBI primer set was used in a first-round RT-PCR of the TCR CDR3. MiXCR was run by TCRdb on the multiplex PCR reads, yielding one entry per CDR3 protein. The sample has roughly 800,000 distinct CDR3 sequences, roughly 40% seen once. V shed 5 bases, J shed 2 bases, and the junction held 5 bases outside the gene matches. From germline, CDR1 is ENHRY and CDR2 SYGVKD. The CDR3 runs to 14 residues. This clonotype was counted ten times or more.

The specimen sequenced was blood. This receptor was identified in a man between 18 and 35 years old with Graves' hyperthyroidism. This chain joins TRBV10-3 and TRBJ2-5, with 7 nucleotides matching TRBD1. Written as DNA, the CDR3 is TGTGCCATCAGTCTCGGACAGGTTCAAGAGACCCAGTACTTC. It encodes CAISLGQVQETQYF.